Shown below are 2 T cell receptor beta chains from a single sample sequenced in a study of beta chain features in type 1 diabetes. What was sequenced were expressed TCRB transcripts, since all of the isolated RNA had been reverse transcribed. Sequencing used immunoSEQ multiplex PCR; TCRdb keeps in-frame clones, though not all of them. The table includes around 250,000 clones, approximately 14% detected once. The sequenced sample consisted of naive CD4+ T cells from blood. These receptors were obtained from a woman in her thirties or forties in good health.

The J gene is TRBJ1-5, the V gene TRBV6-6; D is unclear. Germline CDR1 MNHNY, CDR2 SVGAGI (reference sequence). The CDR3 is 14 residues long. Trimming took 5 bases from V and 7 from J, leaving 15 bases between them. The CDR3 nucleotides are TGTGCCAGCAGTCCCCCCATGGTGGGCCAGCCCCAGCATTTT. It is translated as CASSPPMVGQPQHF.

The V and J genes are TRBV6-1 and TRBJ1-6; the match to TRBD1 covers 7 bases. The CDR3 length is 15 residues. The J segment lost 9 bases and the V segment lost 3 bases, leaving 8 bases of the junction unmatched. Germline-derived CDR1 and CDR2 are MNHNS and SASEGT. DNA for the CDR3: TGTGCCAGCAGTGACCGACAGGGTTTCTCTTCACCCCTCCACTTT. This gives the protein CASSDRQGFSSPLHF.